Described below is a single T cell receptor (beta chain) sequence and its context. The protocol was immunoSEQ multiplex PCR, while the TCRdb copy is restricted to in-frame clones and leaves out a portion. The repertoire has around 90,000 clones, 90% of them found once; the top ten carry 6.5% to 8.5%. The V gene lost 3 bases and the J gene lost 6 bases, with 12 bases spanning the gap. CDR1 LNHDA and CDR2 SQIVND come from the germline V gene (reference sequence). The CDR3 extends over 14 amino acids. The entry originates in a study of OX40 agonist ivuxolimab in advanced cancers. This receptor was identified in an adult with an advanced solid tumor such as melanoma, head and neck, liver or kidney cancer. This material consisted of CD4+ or CD8+ T cells sorted from blood, taken in a trial of the OX40 agonist ivuxolimab. This chain connects TRBV19 to TRBJ1-5; tentative D call: TRBD1 (5 bases). The CDR3 spells CASSIWGIGQPQHF. In nucleotides, the CDR3 is TGTGCCAGTAGTATTTGGGGGATTGGTCAGCCCCAGCATTTT.